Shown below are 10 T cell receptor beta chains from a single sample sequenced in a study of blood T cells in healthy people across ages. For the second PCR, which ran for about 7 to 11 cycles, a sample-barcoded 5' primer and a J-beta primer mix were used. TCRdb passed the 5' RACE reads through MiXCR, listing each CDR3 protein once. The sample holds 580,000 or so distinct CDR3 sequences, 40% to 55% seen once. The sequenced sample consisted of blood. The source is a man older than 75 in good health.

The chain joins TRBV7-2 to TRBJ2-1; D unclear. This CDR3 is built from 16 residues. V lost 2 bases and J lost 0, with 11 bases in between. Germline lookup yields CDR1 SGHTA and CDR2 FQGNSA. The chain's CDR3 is CASSLRPLSSYNEQFF. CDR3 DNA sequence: TGTGCCAGCAGCTTACGCCCTCTGAGCTCCTACAATGAGCAGTTCTTC.

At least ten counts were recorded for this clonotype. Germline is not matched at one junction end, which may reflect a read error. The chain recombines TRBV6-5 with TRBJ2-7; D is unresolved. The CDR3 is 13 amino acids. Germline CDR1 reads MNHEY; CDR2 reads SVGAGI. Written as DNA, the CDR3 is TGTGCCAGCAGTGACTCCCCAGTTCTGGAGCAGTACTTC. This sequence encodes CASSDSPVLEQYF.

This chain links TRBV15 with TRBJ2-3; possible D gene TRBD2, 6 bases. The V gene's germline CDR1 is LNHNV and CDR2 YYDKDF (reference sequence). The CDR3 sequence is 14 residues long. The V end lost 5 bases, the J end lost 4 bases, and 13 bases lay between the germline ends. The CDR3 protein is CATSVTTSSDTQYF. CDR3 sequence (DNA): TGTGCCACCAGCGTAACGACTAGTTCAGATACGCAGTATTTT.

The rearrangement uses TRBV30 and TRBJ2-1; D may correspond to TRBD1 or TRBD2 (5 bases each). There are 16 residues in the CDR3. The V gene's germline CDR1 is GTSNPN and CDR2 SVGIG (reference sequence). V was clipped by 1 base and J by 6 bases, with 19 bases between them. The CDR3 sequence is CAWSAPWDLRSNEQFF. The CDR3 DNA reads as TGTGCCTGGAGTGCCCCGTGGGACCTCCGCTCCAATGAGCAGTTCTTC.

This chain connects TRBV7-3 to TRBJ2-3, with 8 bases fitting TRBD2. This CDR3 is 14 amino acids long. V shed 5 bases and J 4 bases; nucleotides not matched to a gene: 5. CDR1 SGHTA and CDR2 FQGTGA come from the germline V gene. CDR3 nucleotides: TGTGCCAGCAGCGAGGGACTAGACTCAGATACGCAGTATTTT. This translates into CASSEGLDSDTQYF.

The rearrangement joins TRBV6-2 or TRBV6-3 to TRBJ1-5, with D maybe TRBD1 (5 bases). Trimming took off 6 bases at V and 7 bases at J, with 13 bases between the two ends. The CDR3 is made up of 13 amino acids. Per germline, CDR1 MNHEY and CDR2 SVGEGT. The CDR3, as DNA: TGTGCCAGCAGCTTTACGGGGGACCAGCCCCAGCATTTT. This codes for CASSFTGDQPQHF.

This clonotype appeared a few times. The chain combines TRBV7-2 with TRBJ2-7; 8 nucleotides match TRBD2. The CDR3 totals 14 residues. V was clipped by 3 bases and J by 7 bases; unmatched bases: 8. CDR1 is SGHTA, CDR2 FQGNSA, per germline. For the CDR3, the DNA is TGTGCCAGCAGCTTCGGTCTAGCGGGTCCGGAGCAGTACTTC. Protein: CASSFGLAGPEQYF.

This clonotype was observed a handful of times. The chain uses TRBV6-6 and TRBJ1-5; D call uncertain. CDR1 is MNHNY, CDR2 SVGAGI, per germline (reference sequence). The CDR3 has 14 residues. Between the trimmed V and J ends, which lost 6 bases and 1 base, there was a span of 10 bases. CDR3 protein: CASRGGVSNQPQHF. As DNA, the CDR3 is TGTGCCAGCAGAGGAGGAGTGAGCAATCAGCCCCAGCATTTT.

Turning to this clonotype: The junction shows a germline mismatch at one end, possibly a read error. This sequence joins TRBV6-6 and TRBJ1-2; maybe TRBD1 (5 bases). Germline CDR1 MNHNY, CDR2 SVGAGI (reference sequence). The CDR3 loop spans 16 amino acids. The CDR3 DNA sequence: TGTGCCAGCAGTTATTCTGGGGGTCGAGGGAACTATGACTACACCTTC. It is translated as CASSYSGGRGNYDYTF.

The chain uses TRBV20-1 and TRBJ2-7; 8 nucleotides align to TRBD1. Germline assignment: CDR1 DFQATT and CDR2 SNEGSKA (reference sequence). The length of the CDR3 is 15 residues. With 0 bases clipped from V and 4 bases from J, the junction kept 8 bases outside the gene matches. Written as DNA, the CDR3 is TGCAGTGCTAGAGATCCCGGACAGGGAAAATACGAGCAGTACTTC. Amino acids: CSARDPGQGKYEQYF.